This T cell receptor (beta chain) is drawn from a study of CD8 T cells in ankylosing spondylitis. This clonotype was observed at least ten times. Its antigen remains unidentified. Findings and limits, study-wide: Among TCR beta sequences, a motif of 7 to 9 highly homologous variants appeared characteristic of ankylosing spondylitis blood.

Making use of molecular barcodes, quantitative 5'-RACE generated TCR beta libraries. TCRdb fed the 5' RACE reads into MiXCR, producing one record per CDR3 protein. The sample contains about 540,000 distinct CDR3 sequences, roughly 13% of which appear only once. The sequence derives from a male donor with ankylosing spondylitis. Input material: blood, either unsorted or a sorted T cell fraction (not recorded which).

The CDR3 protein is CASSSEGNTGELFF. CDR3 bases: TGTGCCAGCAGCTCAGAGGGGAACACCGGGGAGCTGTTTTTT. This chain links TRBV11-2 with TRBJ2-2, with D maybe TRBD2 (5 bases). CDR1 SGHAT and CDR2 FQNNGV come from the germline V gene. The CDR3 is 14 amino acids. Trimming removed 4 bases from V and 1 base from J, with 7 bases in between.